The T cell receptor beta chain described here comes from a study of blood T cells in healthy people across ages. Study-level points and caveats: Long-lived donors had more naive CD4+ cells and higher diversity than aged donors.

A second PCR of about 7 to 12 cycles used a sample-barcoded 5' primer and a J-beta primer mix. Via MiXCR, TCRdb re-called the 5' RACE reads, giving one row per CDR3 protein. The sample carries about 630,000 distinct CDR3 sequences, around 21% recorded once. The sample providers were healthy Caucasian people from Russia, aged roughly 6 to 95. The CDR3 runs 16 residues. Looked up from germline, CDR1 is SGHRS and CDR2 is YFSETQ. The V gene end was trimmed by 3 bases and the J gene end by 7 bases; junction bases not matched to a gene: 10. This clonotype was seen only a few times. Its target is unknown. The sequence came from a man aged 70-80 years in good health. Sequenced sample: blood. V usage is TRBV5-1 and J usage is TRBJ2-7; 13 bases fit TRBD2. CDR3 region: CASSYGTSGNKGEQYF. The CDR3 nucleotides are TGCGCCAGCAGCTACGGGACTAGCGGGAACAAGGGAGAGCAGTACTTC.